A selection of T cell receptor beta chains follows, all from one sample in a study of shared T cell receptors in the human thymus. Sequenced by immunoSEQ multiplex PCR; TCRdb stores in-frame clones only, minus some. This sample yields about 540,000 clones, of which approximately 80% are seen a single time; 0.013% belongs to the top ten. These same data were also listed under a study on human thymus T cells.

The sequenced sample was thymocytes. The receptors originated from a boy younger than two with a congenital heart defect. Both conserved end residues are trimmed from each CDR3.

j_call | v_call | cdr3_aa
TRBJ2-7 | TRBV19 | ASSKGVQY
TRBJ2-7 | TRBV5-1 | ASSLAGTATYEQY
TRBJ2-5 | TRBV29-1 | SVQGGKRETQY
TRBJ2-7 | TRBV27 | ASSFSSTSGSSEQY
TRBJ2-7 | TRBV28 | ASSFRDSYYEQY
TRBJ2-3 | TRBV4-3 | ASSQEPSGGPSTDTQY
TRBJ2-2 | TRBV6-6 | ASSLLAGNTGELF
TRBJ1-1 | TRBV7-9 | ASSSYDRANTEAF
TRBJ2-7 | TRBV5-1 | ASSLEGGLFVSSYEQY
TRBJ1-2 | TRBV7-2 | ASSFSGTWGGYT
TRBJ2-2 | TRBV5-6 | ASSLLGQLGELF
TRBJ1-2 | TRBV28 | ASSGESAGYGYT
TRBJ2-1 | TRBV28 | ASRTGLAGGATYNEQF
TRBJ2-7 | TRBV9 | ASSVGASAPHPEQY
TRBJ2-1 | TRBV7-4 | ASSPSRESRHEQF
TRBJ1-6 | TRBV27 | ASSLRGSSYNSPLH
TRBJ1-3 | TRBV5-1 | ASSLIWAGLPGNTIY
TRBJ2-3 | TRBV28 | ASSLNPGATDTQY
TRBJ2-2 | TRBV9 | ASSVERAGGVGELF
TRBJ2-7 | TRBV18 | ASSPGQFQSYEQY
TRBJ2-4 | TRBV5-1 | ASSPPGHSVAKNIQY
TRBJ2-2 | TRBV9 | ASSARTSGRLNGELF
TRBJ2-7 | TRBV5-1 | ASSPLTSGSSYEQY
TRBJ2-5 | TRBV5-6 | ASSSSTGQNQETQY
TRBJ2-3 | TRBV5-1 | ASSSLTGYTDTQY
TRBJ2-3 | TRBV19 | ASSRGGQGPDTQY
. | TRBV5-4 | ASSGGQVSYEQY
TRBJ2-5 | TRBV27 | ASSLWASGSRQQETQY
TRBJ1-2 | TRBV21-1 | ASSKASRGSYGYT
TRBJ1-5 | TRBV12-5 | ASGLGQGRLLSNQPQH
TRBJ1-1 | TRBV6-5 | ASLPRDSRDEAF
TRBJ2-7 | TRBV10-3 | AIRSLAGEYEQY
TRBJ2-2 | TRBV14 | ASSQEYRGRPGELF
TRBJ1-1 | TRBV19 | ASIAGGRGTEAF
TRBJ2-7 | TRBV30 | AWRDRALYEQY
TRBJ1-5 | TRBV6-1 | ASSDVRVSNQPQH
TRBJ2-1 | TRBV15 | ATSRDRREASYNEQF
TRBJ1-1 | TRBV25-1 | ASRGQGNTEAF
TRBJ2-3 | TRBV18 | ASHPGDTQY
TRBJ2-5 | TRBV11-2 | ASSWVRTSGLQETQY
TRBJ1-4 | TRBV28 | ASSPRSQGFCEKLF
TRBJ2-7 | TRBV11-2 | ASSTGGWGLAGGNEQY
TRBJ2-1 | TRBV27 | ASSSETGGKF
TRBJ2-3 | TRBV28 | ASSPPSGGSTDTQY
TRBJ1-5 | TRBV25-1 | ASSEPCRYNQPQH
TRBJ2-5 | TRBV6-6 | ASSYSAGLAEETQY
TRBJ2-2 | TRBV11-3 | ASSLDSGSTGELF